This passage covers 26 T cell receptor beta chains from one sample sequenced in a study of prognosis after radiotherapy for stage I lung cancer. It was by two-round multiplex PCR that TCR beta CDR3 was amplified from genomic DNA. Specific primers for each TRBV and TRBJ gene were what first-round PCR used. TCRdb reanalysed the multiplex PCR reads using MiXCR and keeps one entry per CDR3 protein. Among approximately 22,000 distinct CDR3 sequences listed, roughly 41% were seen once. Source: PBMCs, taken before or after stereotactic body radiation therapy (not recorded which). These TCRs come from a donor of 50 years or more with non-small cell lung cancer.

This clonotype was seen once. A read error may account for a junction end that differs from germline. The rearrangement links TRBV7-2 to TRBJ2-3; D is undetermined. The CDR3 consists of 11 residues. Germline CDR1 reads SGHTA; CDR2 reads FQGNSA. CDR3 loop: CVSSPIDTQYF. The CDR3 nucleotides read TGTGTCAGCAGCCCCATCGACACGCAGTATTTT.

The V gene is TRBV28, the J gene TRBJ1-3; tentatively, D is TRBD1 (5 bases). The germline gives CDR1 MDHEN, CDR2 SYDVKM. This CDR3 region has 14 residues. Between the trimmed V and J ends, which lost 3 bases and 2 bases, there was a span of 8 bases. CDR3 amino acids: CASSFLGAGNTIYF. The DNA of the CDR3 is TGTGCCAGCAGTTTCCTAGGGGCTGGAAACACCATATATTTT.

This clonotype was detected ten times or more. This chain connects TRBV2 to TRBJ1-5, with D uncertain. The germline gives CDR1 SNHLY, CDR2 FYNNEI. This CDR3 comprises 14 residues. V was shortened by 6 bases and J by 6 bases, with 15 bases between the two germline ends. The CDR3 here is CASRLREGPQPQHF. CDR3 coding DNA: TGTGCCAGCAGACTGCGGGAAGGGCCTCAGCCCCAGCATTTT.

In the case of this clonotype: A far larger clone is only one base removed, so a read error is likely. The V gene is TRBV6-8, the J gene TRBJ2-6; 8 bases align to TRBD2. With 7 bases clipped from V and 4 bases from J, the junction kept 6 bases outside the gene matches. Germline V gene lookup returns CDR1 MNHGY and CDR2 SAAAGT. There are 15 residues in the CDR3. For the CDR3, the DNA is TGTGCCAGCATCGGGGGGGGGTCCGGGGCCAACGTCCTGACTTTC. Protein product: CASIGGGSGANVLTF.

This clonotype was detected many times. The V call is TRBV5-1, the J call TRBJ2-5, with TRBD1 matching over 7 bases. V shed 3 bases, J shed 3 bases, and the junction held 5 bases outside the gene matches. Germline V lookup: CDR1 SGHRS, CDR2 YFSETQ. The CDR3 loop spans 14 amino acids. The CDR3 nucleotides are TGCGCCAGCAGCTGGACAGGAAGAAAAGAGACCCAGTACTTC. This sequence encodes CASSWTGRKETQYF.

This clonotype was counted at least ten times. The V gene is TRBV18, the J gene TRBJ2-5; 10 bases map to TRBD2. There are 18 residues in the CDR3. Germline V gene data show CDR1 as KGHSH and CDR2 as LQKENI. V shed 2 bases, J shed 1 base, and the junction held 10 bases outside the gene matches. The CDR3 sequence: CASSPYFRGLALQETQYF. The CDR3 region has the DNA TGTGCCAGCTCACCATACTTCCGGGGACTAGCGCTCCAAGAGACCCAGTACTTC.

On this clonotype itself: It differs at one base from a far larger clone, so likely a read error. CDR3: CASAGSGLHEQYF. The CDR3 coding sequence is TGTGCCAGCGCCGGGTCAGGCCTTCACGAGCAGTACTTC. The chain has TRBV6-4 and TRBJ2-7; D is unresolved. Deletions cut 8 bases from V and 5 bases from J, with 16 bases between. The CDR3 sequence is 13 residues long. The germline V gene has CDR1 MRHNA and CDR2 SNTAGT.

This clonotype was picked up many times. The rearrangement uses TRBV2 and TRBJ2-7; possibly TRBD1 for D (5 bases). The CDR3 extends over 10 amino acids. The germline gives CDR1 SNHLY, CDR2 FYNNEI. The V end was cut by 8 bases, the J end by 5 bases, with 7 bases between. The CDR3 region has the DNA TGTGCCAGCGCAGGGAACGAGCAGTACTTC. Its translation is CASAGNEQYF.

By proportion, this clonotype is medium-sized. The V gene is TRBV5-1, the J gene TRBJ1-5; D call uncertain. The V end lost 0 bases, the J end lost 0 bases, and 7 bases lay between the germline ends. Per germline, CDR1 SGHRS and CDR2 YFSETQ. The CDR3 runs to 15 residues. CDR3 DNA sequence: TGCGCCAGCAGCTTGGACGGGGATAGCAATCAGCCCCAGCATTTT. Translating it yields CASSLDGDSNQPQHF.

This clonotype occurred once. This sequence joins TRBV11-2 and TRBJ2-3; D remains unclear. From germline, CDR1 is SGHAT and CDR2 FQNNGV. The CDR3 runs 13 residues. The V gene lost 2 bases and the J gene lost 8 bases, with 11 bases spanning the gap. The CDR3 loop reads CASSLIGIGTQYF. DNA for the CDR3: TGTGCCAGCAGCTTAATAGGGATCGGTACGCAGTATTTT.

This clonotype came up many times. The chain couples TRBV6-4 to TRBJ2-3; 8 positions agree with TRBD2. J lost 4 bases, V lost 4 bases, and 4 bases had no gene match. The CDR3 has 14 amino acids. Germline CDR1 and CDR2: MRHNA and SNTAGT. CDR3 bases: TGTGCCAGCAGTGTGCTAGCGGGTTCAGATACGCAGTATTTT. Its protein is CASSVLAGSDTQYF.

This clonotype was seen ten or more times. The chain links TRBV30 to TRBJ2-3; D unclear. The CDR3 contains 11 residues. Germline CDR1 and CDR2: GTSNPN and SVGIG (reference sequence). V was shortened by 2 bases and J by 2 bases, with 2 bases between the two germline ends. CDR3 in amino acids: CAWSYTDTQYF. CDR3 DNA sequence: TGTGCCTGGAGTTACACAGATACGCAGTATTTT.

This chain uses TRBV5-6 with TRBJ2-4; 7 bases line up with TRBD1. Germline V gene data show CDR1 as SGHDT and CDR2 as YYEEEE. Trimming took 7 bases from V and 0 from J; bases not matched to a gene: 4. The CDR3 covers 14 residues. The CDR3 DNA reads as TGTGCCAGCGGACAGGTTCTAGCCAAAAACATTCAGTACTTC. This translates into CASGQVLAKNIQYF.

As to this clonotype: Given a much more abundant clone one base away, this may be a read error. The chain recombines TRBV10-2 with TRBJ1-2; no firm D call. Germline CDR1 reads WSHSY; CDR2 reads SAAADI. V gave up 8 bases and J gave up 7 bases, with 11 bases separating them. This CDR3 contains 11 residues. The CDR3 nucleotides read TGCGCCAGCGGAGTCGAGGCTGGCTACACCTTC. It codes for CASGVEAGYTF.

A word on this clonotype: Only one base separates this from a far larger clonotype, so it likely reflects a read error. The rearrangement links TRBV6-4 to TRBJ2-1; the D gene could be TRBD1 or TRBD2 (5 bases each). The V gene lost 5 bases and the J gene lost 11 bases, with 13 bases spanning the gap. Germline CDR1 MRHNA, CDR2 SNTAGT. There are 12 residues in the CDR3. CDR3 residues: CASSRDRLQQFF. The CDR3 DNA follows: TGTGCCAGCAGTCGGGACCGCCTGCAGCAGTTCTTC.

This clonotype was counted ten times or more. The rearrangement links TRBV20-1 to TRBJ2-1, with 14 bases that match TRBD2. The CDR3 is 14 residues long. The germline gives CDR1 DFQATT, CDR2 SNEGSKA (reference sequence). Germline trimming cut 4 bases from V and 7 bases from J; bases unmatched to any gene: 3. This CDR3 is CSAMGLAGVNEQFF. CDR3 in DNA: TGCAGTGCTATGGGACTAGCGGGAGTTAATGAGCAGTTCTTC.

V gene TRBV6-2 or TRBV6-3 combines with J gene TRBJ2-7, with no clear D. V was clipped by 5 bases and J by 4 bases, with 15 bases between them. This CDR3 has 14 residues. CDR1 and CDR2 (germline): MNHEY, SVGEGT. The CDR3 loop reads CASSEDTEIYEQYF. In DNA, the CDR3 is TGTGCCAGCAGTGAAGATACAGAGATATACGAGCAGTACTTC.

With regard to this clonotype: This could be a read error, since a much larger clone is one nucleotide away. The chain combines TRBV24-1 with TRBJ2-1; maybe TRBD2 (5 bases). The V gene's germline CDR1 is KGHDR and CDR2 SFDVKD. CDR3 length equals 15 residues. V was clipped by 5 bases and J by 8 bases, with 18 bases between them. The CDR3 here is CATSGLATTGDEQFF. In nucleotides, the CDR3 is TGTGCCACCAGTGGGCTAGCTACCACTGGGGATGAGCAGTTCTTC.

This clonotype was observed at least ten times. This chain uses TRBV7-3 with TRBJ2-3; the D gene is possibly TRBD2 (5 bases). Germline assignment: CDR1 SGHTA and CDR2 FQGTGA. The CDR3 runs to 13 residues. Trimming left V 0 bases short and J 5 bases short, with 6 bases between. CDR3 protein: CASSLTAGDTQYF. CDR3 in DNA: TGTGCCAGCAGCTTAACGGCGGGAGATACGCAGTATTTT.

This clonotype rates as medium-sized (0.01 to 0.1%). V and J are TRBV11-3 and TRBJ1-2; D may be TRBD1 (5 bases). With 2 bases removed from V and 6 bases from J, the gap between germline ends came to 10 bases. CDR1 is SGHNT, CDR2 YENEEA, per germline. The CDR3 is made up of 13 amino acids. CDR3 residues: CASSLQGGDGYTF. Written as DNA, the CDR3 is TGTGCCAGCAGCTTACAAGGAGGGGATGGCTACACCTTC. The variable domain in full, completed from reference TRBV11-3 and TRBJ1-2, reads EAGVVQSPRYKIIEKKQPVAFWCNPISGHNTLYWYLQNLGQGPELLIRYENEEAVDDSQLPKDRFSAERLKGVDSTLKIQPAELGDSAVYLCASSLQGGDGYTFGSGTRLTVV.

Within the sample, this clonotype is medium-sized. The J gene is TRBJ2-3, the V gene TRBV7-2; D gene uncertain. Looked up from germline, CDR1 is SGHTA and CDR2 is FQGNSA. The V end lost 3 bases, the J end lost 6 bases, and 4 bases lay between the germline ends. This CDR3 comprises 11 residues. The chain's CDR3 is CASSFTDTQYF. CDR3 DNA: TGTGCCAGCAGCTTTACCGATACGCAGTATTTT.

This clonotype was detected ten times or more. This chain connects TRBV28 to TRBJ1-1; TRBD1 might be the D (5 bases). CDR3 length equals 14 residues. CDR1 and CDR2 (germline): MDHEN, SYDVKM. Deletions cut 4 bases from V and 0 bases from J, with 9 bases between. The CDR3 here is CASSSGTMNTEAFF. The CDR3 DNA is TGTGCCAGCAGTTCGGGGACTATGAACACTGAAGCTTTCTTT.

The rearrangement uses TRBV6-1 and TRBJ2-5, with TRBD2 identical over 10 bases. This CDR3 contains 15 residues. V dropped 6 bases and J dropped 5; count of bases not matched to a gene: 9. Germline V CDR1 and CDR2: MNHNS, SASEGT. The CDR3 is CASSKGLASRETQYF. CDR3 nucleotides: TGTGCCAGCAGCAAGGGACTAGCGTCCCGGGAGACCCAGTACTTC.

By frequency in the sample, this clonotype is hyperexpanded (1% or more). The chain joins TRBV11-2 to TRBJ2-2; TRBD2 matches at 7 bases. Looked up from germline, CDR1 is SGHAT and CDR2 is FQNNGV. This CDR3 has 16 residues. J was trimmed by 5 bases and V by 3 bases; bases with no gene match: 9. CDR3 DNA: TGTGCCAGCAGCTTCAGTACCTGGGGAGGGACCGGGGAGCTGTTTTTT. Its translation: CASSFSTWGGTGELFF.

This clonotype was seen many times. The CDR3 bases are TGTGCCAGCAGCCAAGGCCCGGGACTAGGGGTTAGTGAGCAGTTCTTC. Protein: CASSQGPGLGVSEQFF. J is TRBJ2-1 and V is TRBV3-1, with TRBD2 matching 8 bases. Germline CDR1 LGHDT, CDR2 YNNKEL (reference sequence). The CDR3 has 16 amino acids. Trimming removed 1 base from V and 9 bases from J; junction bases left unmatched: 11.

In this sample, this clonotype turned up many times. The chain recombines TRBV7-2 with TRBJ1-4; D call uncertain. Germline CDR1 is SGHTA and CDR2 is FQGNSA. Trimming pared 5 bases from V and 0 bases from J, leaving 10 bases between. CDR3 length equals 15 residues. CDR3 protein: CASSRRPSTNEKLFF. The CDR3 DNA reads TGTGCCAGCAGCCGTCGTCCCTCAACTAATGAAAAACTGTTTTTT.